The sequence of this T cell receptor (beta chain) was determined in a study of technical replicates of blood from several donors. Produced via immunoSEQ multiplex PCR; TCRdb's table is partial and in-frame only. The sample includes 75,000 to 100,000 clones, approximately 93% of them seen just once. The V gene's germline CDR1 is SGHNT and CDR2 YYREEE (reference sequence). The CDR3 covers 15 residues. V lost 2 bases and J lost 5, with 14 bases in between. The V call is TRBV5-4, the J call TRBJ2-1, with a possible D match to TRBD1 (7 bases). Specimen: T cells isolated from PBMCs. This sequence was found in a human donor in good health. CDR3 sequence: CASSFAGGPNNEQFF. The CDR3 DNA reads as TGTGCCAGCAGCTTCGCAGGGGGGCCCAACAATGAGCAGTTCTTC. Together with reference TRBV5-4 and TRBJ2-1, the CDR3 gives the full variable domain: ETGVTQSPTHLIKTRGQQVTLRCSSQSGHNTVSWYQQALGQGPQFIFQYYREEENGRGNFPPRFSGLQFPNYSSELNVNALELDDSALYLCASSFAGGPNNEQFFGPGTRLTVL.